The present TCR beta chain was sequenced within a study of CD8 T cells in Susac syndrome. Whole-study results and caveats: It was acknowledged in the study that its TCR sequencing and HLA analysis involved a relatively small number of individuals.

Concerning this clonotype itself: Its antigen is still unknown.

V was pared by 5 bases and J by 5 bases, with 17 bases between. In germline, CDR1 is SGHTA, CDR2 FQGNSA. This CDR3 spans 15 amino acids. Sequencing of TCR beta drew on CD8+ and CD4+ T cells from blood. The CD8+ and CD4+ T cells were negatively isolated, with the TEMRA cells enriched by FACS. Random hexamers were used to reverse transcribe roughly 0.45 to 1 ug of RNA. Amplification of the TCR beta CDR3 was carried out by immunoSEQ multiplex PCR, which spanned a total of 54 Vbeta and 13 Jbeta segments. A single record per CDR3 protein comes from TCRdb applying MiXCR to the immunoSEQ multiplex PCR reads. The sample records some 220,000 distinct CDR3 sequences, 95% being singletons.

This TCR was recovered from a human donor with multiple sclerosis. Sequenced sample: CD4+ T cells from PBMCs. This chain joins TRBV7-2 and TRBJ2-3; tentative D call: TRBD2 (6 bases). The CDR3 DNA reads as TGTGCCAGCAGCCGGGACTCCCTGATACGAGATACGCAGTATTTT. Residues: CASSRDSLIRDTQYF.